These 9 T cell receptor beta chains were all obtained from the same sample, sequenced in a study of memory B cells and T cells in multiple sclerosis. After stimulus-free culture, autoproliferating CFSE-dim and non-proliferating CFSE-high T cells were sequenced separately. Roughly 5x10^7 CFSE-labeled PBMCs were cultured less than eight days unstimulated, then replicate wells were pooled. The data were produced by immunoSEQ multiplex PCR, yet TCRdb's version contains in-frame clones alone and is incomplete. The table shows 46,000 or so clones, with over 75% occurring only once. Which antigens these TCRs recognize remains unknown. Sample: PBMCs from blood kept in culture. The receptors come from a human donor with multiple sclerosis.

CDR3 coding DNA: TGTGCCAGCAGCCCCGTGGGGGGAGGATACGAGCAGTACTTC. Protein sequence: CASSPVGGGYEQYF. The gene calls are TRBV6-5 and TRBJ2-7; TRBD2 might be the D (6 bases). The CDR3 is 14 amino acids. Germline V lookup: CDR1 MNHEY, CDR2 SVGAGI. V was pared by 6 bases and J by 4 bases, with 16 bases between.

The genes are TRBV28 and TRBJ2-7, with a weak D call TRBD2 (5 bases). The CDR3 sequence is 14 residues long. V was shortened by 6 bases and J by 2 bases, with 14 bases between the two germline ends. The germline gives CDR1 MDHEN, CDR2 SYDVKM. As DNA, the CDR3 is TGTGCCAGCAGCTCTCCCGGGAAAACCTACGAGCAGTACTTC. Translating it yields CASSSPGKTYEQYF.

The J gene is TRBJ2-7, the V gene TRBV2, with 9 nucleotides matching TRBD1. The CDR3 is 17 amino acids. CDR1 and CDR2 from the germline V gene are SNHLY and FYNNEI. V lost 6 bases to trimming and J lost 0 bases; unmatched junction nucleotides: 12. The CDR3 sequence is CASRGGSRDRVSYEQYF. CDR3 DNA sequence: TGTGCCAGCAGGGGGGGATCCCGGGACAGGGTCTCCTACGAGCAGTACTTC.

This chain links TRBV30 with TRBJ2-6, with 7 bases lining up with TRBD1. The V segment lost 1 base and the J segment 1 base; nucleotides outside the gene matches: 7. Germline CDR1 GTSNPN, CDR2 SVGIG (reference sequence). CDR3 length equals 17 residues. The CDR3 DNA follows: TGTGCCTGGAGTGCCACCAGACAGGGATCTGGGGCCAACGTCCTGACTTTC. Residues: CAWSATRQGSGANVLTF.

In DNA form, the CDR3 reads TGTGCCAGCAGCTTAGATTTAGTTAAGGTGTGGGAGCAGTTCTTC. This translates into CASSLDLVKVWEQFF. The chain couples TRBV7-2 to TRBJ2-1; D gene ambiguous. CDR1 and CDR2 from the germline V gene are SGHTA and FQGNSA. V lost 1 base, J lost 10 bases, and 17 bases lay in between. The CDR3 is made up of 15 amino acids.

This clone was detected only once. The gene calls are TRBV5-6 and TRBJ1-1; 8 bases match TRBD1. The CDR3 contains 13 residues. In germline, CDR1 is SGHDT, CDR2 YYEEEE. Unmatched junction bases numbered 7, after V lost 2 bases and J lost 10 bases. The CDR3 DNA sequence: TGTGCCAGCAGCTTAGACAGGGGTCTAGGAGCTTTCTTT. Protein sequence: CASSLDRGLGAFF.

The V and J genes are TRBV6-5 and TRBJ2-5; 8 bases map to TRBD1. Germline V lookup: CDR1 MNHEY, CDR2 SVGAGI. The V and J ends lost 2 bases and 4 bases, in that order; junction bases with no gene match: 3. The CDR3 is 14 residues long. For the CDR3, the DNA is TGTGCCAGCAGTTACGGCAGGGGGCGAGAGACCCAGTACTTC. Residues: CASSYGRGRETQYF.

The chain combines TRBV5-1 with TRBJ2-5; D is unresolved. Looked up from germline, CDR1 is SGHRS and CDR2 is YFSETQ. The CDR3 totals 13 residues. Trimming stripped 0 bases from V and 5 bases from J, with 8 bases between. CDR3 in amino acids: CASSLGPGETQYF. The CDR3 bases are TGCGCCAGCAGCTTGGGGCCCGGGGAGACCCAGTACTTC.

V usage is TRBV30 and J usage is TRBJ2-7; unclear D gene. This CDR3 is built from 11 residues. Germline V CDR1 and CDR2: GTSNPN, SVGIG (reference sequence). The V end lost 2 bases, the J end lost 1 base, and 3 bases lay between the germline ends. The CDR3 sequence: CAWSMSYEQYF. In nucleotides, the CDR3 is TGTGCCTGGAGTATGTCCTACGAGCAGTACTTC.